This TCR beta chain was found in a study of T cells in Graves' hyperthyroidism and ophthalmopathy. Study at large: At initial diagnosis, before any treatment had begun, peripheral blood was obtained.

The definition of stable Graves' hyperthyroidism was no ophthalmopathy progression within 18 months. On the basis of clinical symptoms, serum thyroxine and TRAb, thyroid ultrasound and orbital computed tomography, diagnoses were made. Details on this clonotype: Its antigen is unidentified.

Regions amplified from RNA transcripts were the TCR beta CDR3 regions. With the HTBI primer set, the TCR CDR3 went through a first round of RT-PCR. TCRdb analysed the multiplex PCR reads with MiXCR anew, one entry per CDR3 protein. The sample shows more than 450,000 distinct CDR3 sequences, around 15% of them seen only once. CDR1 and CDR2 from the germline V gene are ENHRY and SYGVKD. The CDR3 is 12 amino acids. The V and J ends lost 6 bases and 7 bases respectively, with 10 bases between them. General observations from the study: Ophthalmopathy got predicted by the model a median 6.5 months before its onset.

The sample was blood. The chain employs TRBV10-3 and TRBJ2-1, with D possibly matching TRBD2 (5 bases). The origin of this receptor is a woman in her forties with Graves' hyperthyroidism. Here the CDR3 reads CAIRSSGNEQFF. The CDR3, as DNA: TGTGCCATCAGAAGCTCGGGGAATGAGCAGTTCTTC.